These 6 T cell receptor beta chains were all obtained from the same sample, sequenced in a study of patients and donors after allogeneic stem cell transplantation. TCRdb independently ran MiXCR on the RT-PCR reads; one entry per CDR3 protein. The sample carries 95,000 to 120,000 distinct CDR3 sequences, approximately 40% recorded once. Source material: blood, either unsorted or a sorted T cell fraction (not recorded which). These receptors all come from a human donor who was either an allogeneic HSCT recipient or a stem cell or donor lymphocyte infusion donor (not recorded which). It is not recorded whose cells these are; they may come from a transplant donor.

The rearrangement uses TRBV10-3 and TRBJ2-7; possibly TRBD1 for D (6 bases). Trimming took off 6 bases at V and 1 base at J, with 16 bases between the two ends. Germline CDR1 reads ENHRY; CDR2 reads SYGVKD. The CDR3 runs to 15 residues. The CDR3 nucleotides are TGTGCCATCAGAGGTTGGCAGAGGGGGTCCTACGAGCAGTACTTC. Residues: CAIRGWQRGSYEQYF.

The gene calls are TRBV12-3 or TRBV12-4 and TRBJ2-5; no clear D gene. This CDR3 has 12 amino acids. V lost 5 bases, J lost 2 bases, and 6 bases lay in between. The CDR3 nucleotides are TGTGCCAGCAGTCGCCTACAAGAGACCCAGTACTTC. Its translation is CASSRLQETQYF.

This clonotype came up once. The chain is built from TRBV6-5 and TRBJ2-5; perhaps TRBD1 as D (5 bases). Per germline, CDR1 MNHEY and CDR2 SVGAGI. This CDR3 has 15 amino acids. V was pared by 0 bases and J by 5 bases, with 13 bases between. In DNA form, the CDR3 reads TGTGCCAGCAGTTACTCGGTTCAGGGTGAGGAGACCCAGTACTTC. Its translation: CASSYSVQGEETQYF.

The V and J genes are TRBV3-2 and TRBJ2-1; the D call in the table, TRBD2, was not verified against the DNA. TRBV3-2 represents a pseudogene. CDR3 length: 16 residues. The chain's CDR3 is CASSQETGRTSYEQFF. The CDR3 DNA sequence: TGTGCCAGCAGCCAAGAAACCGGACGGACTAGCTATGAGCAGTTCTTC.

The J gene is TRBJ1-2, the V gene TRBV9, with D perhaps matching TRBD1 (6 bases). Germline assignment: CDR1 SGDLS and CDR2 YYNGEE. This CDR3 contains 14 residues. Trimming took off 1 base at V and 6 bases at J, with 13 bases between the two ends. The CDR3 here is CASSVNRELHGYTF. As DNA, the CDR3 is TGTGCCAGCAGCGTAAACAGGGAACTCCATGGCTACACCTTC.

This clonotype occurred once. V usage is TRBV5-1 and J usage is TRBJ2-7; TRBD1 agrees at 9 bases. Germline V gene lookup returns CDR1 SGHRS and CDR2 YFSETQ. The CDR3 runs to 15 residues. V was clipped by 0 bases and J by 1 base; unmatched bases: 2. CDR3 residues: CASSLAGQGSYEQYF. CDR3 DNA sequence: TGCGCCAGCAGCTTGGCCGGACAGGGGTCCTACGAGCAGTACTTC.